This T cell receptor (beta chain) was captured in a study of T cells in Graves' hyperthyroidism and ophthalmopathy. Turning to the study itself: The blood sample was taken at first diagnosis, before treatment began.

Uncontrolled infection, other autoimmune disease, pregnancy or lactation excluded patients. After removal of 8 bases from V and 2 bases from J, the junction contained 2 bases not matched to a gene. This CDR3 is 13 amino acids long. Looked up from germline, CDR1 is WSHSY and CDR2 is SAAADI. Study results and limitations: Before onset, by a median of approximately 5.9 months, the model predicted ophthalmopathy. In the blood, most expanded thyroid clonotypes above 0.001 appeared as well.

There were TCR beta CDR3 regions amplified from RNA transcripts. The TCR CDR3 first-round RT-PCR relied on the HTBI primer set. TCRdb passed the multiplex PCR reads through MiXCR, listing each CDR3 protein once. This table holds approximately 600,000 distinct CDR3 sequences, less than 25% found once. Details on this clonotype: No antigen is known for it.

The rearrangement uses TRBV10-2 and TRBJ2-2; 7 bases match TRBD1. The receptor's source is a man aged 25 to 45 with Graves' ophthalmopathy. The sequencing sample was made of blood. CDR3 coding DNA: TGCGCCAGCGACAGGGCCAACACCGGGGAGCTGTTTTTT. The encoded protein is CASDRANTGELFF.